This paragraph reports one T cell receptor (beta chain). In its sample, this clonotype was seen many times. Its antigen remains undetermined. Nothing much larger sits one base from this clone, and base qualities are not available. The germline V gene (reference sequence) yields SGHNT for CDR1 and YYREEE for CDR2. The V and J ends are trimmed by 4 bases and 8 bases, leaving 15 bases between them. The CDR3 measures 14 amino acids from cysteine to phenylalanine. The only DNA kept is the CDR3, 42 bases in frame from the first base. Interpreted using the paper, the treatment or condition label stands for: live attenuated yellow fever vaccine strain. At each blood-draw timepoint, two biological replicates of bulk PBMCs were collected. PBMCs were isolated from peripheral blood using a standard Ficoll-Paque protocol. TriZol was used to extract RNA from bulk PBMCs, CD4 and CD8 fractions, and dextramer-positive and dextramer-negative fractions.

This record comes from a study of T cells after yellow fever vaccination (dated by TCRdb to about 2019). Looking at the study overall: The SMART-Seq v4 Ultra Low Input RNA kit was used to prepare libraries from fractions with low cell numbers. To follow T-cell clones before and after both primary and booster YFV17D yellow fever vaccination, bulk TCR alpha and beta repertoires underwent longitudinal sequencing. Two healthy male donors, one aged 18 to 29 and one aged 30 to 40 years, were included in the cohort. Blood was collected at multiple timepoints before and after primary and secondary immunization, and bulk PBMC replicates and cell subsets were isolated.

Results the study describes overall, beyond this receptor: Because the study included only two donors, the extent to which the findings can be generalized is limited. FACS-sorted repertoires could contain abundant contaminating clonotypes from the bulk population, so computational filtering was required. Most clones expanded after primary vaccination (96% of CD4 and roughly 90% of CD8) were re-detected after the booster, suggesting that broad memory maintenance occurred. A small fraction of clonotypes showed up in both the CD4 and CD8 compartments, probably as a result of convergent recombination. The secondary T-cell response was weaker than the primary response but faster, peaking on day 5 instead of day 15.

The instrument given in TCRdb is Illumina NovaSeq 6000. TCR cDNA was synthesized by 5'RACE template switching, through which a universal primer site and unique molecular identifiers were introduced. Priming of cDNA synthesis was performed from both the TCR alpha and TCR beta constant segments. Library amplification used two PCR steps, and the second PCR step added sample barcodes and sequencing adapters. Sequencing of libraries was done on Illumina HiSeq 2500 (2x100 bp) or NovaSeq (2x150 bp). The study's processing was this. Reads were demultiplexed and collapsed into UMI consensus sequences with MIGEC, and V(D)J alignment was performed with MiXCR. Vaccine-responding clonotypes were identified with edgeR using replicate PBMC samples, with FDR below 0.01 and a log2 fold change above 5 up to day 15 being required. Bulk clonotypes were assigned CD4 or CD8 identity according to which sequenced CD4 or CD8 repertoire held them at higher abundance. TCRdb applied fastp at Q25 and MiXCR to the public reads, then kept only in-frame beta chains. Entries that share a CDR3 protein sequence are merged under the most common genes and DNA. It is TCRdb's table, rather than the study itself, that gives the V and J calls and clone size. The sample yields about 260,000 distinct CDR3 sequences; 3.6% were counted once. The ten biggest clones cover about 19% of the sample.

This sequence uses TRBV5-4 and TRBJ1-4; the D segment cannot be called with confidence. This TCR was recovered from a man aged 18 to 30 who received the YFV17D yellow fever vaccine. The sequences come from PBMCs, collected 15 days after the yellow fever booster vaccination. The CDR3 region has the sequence CASSPEREEEKLFF. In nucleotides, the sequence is TGTGCCAGCAGCCCGGAGAGGGAGGAGGAAAAACTGTTTTTT. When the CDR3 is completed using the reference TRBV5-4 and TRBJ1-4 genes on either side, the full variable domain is ETGVTQSPTHLIKTRGQQVTLRCSSQSGHNTVSWYQQALGQGPQFIFQYYREEENGRGNFPPRFSGLQFPNYSSELNVNALELDDSALYLCASSPEREEEKLFFGSGTQLSVL.